This TCR beta chain is from a study of shared clonotypes between healthy human individuals. As originally analysed: ImmunoSEQ only sent back junction sequences with no quality scores, so filtering was done differently. Generated by immunoSEQ multiplex PCR, the TCRdb table keeps only in-frame clones and is missing some. That table supplies the V and J calls and clone size; D and trimming were determined from the DNA. This table holds under 1,900,000 clones, approximately 98.5% found once. Regarding the study as a whole: Relative to memory subsets, naive subsets generally showed larger estimated richness.

V lost 2 bases and J lost 9, with 8 bases in between. Per the germline V gene, CDR1 is MNHNS and CDR2 is SASEGT. CDR3 length equals 12 residues. As concerns this clone: No antigen is known for it.

The sample comprised naive CD4+ T cells sorted from blood. Sample subset: CD45RA+ positively selected. The sequence was obtained from a man between 25 and 39 years old in good health. V and J are TRBV6-1 and TRBJ2-4; the D is unclear. CDR3 bases: TGTGCCAGCAGTGAATATGTTAGCATTCAGTACTTC. This translates into CASSEYVSIQYF.